This T cell receptor (beta chain) was captured in a study of blood T cells in healthy people across ages. Of note for this clonotype: Its cognate antigen is unknown.

A second PCR of 7 to 11 cycles used a sample-barcoded 5' primer and a J-beta primer mix. TCRdb fed the 5' RACE reads into MiXCR, producing one record per CDR3 protein. The repertoire has about 1.4 million distinct CDR3 sequences, roughly 60% of them found once; the top ten carry 5% to 7%. Per-sample yields of isolated PBMCs were at least 6.5 million. Total RNA extracted from each sample amounted to at least 6 micrograms. Study-level findings and limits: A roughly linear age-dependent decrease characterized TCR beta diversity per million T cells.

V gave up 1 base and J gave up 9 bases, with 17 bases separating them. The CDR3 runs to 15 residues. This clonotype originated in a man between 18 and 29 years old in good health. This chain links TRBV12-3 or TRBV12-4 with TRBJ2-3; possibly TRBD2 for D (7 bases). Sequenced sample: blood. For the CDR3, the DNA is TGTGCCAGCAGTTTAGGCCGCCGCGGGGGCGGAACGCAGTATTTT. Its translation is CASSLGRRGGGTQYF.